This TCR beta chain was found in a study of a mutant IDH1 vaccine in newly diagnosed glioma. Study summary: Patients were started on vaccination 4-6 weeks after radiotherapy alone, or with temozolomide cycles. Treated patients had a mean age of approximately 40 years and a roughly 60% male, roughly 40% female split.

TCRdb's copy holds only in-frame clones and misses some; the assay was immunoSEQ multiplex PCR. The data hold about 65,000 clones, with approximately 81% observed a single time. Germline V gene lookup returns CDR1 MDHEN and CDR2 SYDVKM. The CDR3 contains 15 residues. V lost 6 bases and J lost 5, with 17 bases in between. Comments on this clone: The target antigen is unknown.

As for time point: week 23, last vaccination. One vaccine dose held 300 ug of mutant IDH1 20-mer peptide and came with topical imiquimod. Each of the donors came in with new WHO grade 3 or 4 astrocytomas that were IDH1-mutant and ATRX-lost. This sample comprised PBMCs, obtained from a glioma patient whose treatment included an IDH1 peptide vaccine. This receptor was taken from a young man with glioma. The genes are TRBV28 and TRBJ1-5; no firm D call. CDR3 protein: CASSQAGRHDQPQHF. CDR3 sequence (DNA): TGTGCCAGCAGCCAGGCAGGCAGACATGATCAGCCCCAGCATTTT.